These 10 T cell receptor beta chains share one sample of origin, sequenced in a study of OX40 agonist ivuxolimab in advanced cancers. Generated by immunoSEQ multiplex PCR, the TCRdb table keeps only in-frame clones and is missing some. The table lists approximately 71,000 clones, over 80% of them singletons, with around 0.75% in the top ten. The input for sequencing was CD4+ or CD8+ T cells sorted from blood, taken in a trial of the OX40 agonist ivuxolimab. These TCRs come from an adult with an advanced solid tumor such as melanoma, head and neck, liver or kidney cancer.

The CDR3 DNA follows: TGCGCCAGCAGCTTAACTAGCGGGATTAATGGGGAGCTGTTTTTT. It specifies CASSLTSGINGELFF. V is TRBV5-1 and J is TRBJ2-2; 10 bases are shared with TRBD2. The CDR3 totals 15 residues. With V trimmed by 2 bases and J by 8 bases, 6 bases remained unmatched. CDR1 and CDR2 from the germline V gene are SGHRS and YFSETQ.

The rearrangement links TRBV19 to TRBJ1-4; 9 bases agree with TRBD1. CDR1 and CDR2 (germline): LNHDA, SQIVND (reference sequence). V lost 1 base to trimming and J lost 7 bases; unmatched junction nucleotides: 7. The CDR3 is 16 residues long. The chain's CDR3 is CASSIVAGTGIEKLFF. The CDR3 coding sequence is TGTGCCAGTAGTATAGTCGCCGGGACAGGGATTGAAAAACTGTTTTTT.

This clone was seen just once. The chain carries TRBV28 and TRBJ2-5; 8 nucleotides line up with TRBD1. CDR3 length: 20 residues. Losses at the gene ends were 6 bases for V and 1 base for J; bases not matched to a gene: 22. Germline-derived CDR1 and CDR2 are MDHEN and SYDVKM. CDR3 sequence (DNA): TGTGCCAGCAGAGAACTTGGGGGTACCACGGACAGGGTGGGCCAAGAGACCCAGTACTTC. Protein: CASRELGGTTDRVGQETQYF. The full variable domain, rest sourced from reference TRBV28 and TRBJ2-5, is DVKVTQSSRYLVKRTGEKVFLECVQDMDHENMFWYRQDPGLGLRLIYFSYDVKMKEKGDIPEGYSVSREKKERFSLILESASTNQTSMYLCASRELGGTTDRVGQETQYFGPGTRLLVL.

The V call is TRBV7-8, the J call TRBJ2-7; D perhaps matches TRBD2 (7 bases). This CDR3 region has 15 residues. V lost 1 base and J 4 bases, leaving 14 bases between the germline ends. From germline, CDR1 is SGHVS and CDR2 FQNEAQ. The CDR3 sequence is CASSLVSGGEYEQYF. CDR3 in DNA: TGTGCCAGCAGCTTAGTTTCGGGGGGCGAATACGAGCAGTACTTC.

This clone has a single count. CDR3 sequence: CASSLVGDGGYEQYF. Written as DNA, the CDR3 is TGTGCCAGCAGCTTGGTGGGTGACGGTGGCTACGAGCAGTACTTC. The chain couples TRBV5-6 to TRBJ2-7; D not certain. The CDR3 loop spans 15 amino acids. Germline loops: CDR1 SGHDT, CDR2 YYEEEE. Trimming removed 0 bases from V and 3 bases from J, with 13 bases in between.

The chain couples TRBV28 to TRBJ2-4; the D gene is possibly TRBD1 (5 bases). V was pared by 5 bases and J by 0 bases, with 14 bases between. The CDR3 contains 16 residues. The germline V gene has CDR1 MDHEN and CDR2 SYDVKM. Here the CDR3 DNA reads TGTGCCAGCAGTCTCCAGGGTGAACTAGCCAAAAACATTCAGTACTTC. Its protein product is CASSLQGELAKNIQYF. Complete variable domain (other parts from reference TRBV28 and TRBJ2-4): DVKVTQSSRYLVKRTGEKVFLECVQDMDHENMFWYRQDPGLGLRLIYFSYDVKMKEKGDIPEGYSVSREKKERFSLILESASTNQTSMYLCASSLQGELAKNIQYFGAGTRLSVL.

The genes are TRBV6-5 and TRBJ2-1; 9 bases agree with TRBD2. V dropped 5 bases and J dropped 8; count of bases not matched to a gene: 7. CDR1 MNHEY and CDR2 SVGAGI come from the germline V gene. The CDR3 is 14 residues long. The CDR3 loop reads CASSDRGRVDEQFF. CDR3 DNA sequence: TGTGCCAGCAGTGACCGCGGGAGGGTCGATGAGCAGTTCTTC.

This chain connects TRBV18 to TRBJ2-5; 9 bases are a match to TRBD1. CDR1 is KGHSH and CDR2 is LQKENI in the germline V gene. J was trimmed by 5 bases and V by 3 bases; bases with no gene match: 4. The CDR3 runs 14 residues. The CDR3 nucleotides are TGTGCCAGCTCACCGGGGACAGGGTTCGAGACCCAGTACTTC. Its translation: CASSPGTGFETQYF.

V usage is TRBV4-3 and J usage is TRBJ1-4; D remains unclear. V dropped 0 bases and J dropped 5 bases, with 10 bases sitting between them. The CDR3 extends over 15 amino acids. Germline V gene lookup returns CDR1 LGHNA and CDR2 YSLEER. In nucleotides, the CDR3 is TGCGCCAGCAGCCAAGATCTGGAGGAGAATGAAAAACTGTTTTTT. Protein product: CASSQDLEENEKLFF.

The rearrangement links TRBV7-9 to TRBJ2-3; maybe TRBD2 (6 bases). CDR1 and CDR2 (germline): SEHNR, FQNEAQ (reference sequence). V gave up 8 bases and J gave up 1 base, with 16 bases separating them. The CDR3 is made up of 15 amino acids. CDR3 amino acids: CASFRATGGTDTQYF. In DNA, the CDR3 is TGTGCCAGCTTCCGGGCGACGGGGGGCACAGATACGCAGTATTTT.